These T cell receptor beta chains were read from a single sample in a study of CXCR3-negative and CXCR3-positive naive CD8 T cells. TCRdb reprocessed the 5' RACE reads and keeps a single row for each CDR3 protein, giving no DNA. The sample data list 20,000 to 25,000 distinct CDR3 sequences. The sample taken for sequencing was memory CD8+ T cells from blood. These receptors all come from a human donor in good health. Some clones in this sample may be carry-over from other donors' samples. CDR3s include the opening cysteine and the closing phenylalanine or tryptophan.

TRBJ2-7 TRBV7-6 CASSLGQGLTYEQYF
TRBJ1-2 TRBV29-1 CSAGPQGEDGYTF
TRBJ1-5 TRBV7-9 CASSLGGGGRSPSNQPQHF
TRBJ2-1 TRBV7-9 CASSSLENEQFF
TRBJ1-1 TRBV6-6 CASNMGWGDETEAFF
TRBJ2-7 TRBV5-1 CASSWGQPSGTRNYEQYF
TRBJ2-7 TRBV27 CASRKPGLSSYEQYF
TRBJ1-1 TRBV7-9 CASSLAPADMNTEASF
TRBJ2-1 TRBV7-3 CASSSDGTSSYNEQFF
TRBJ2-7 TRBV27 CASSSRLDRAYEQYF
TRBJ1-1 TRBV5-1 CASRYNEGTEAFF
TRBJ2-1 TRBV7-9 CASSLAPWNEQFF
TRBJ2-1 TRBV14 CASSPIGGRTLNEQFF
TRBJ2-7 TRBV29-1 CSVEAEGGYEQYF
TRBJ2-1 TRBV4-2 CASTGPGENNEQFF
TRBJ2-2 TRBV29-1 CSVEGDSNTGELFF